Shown below are 15 T cell receptor beta chains from a single sample sequenced in a study of blood T cell repertoires in COVID-19. Some clones are missing from TCRdb's copy, which holds only in-frame ones; the method was immunoSEQ multiplex PCR. This sample carries approximately 100,000 clones, 75% to 85% of them seen once, and the ten largest clones take under 11%. Sequenced sample: peripheral blood. These receptors were obtained from a human donor in a cohort sampled during active COVID-19.

The V call is TRBV28, the J call TRBJ2-2, with TRBD2 matching over 11 bases. The V gene's germline CDR1 is MDHEN and CDR2 SYDVKM. Trimming at V came to 6 bases and at J to 7 bases, leaving 4 bases not matched to a gene. The CDR3 contains 14 residues. The CDR3 here is CASRTSGTGGELFF. The DNA for the CDR3 is TGTGCCAGCAGGACTAGCGGGACGGGCGGGGAGCTGTTTTTT.

The chain employs TRBV18 and TRBJ2-1; 12 bases are a match to TRBD2. CDR3 length: 16 residues. With 3 bases clipped from V and 11 bases from J, the junction kept 11 bases outside the gene matches. From germline, CDR1 is KGHSH and CDR2 LQKENI. CDR3 in DNA: TGTGCCAGCTCACCGGTAACTAGCGGGGGGAGATGGAAGCAGTTCTTC. Translation gives CASSPVTSGGRWKQFF.

This chain joins TRBV7-6 and TRBJ2-6; no reliable D call. V lost 3 bases to trimming and J lost 0 bases, with 9 bases between them. Germline CDR1 and CDR2: SGHVS and FNYEAQ. The CDR3 loop spans 16 amino acids. CDR3 DNA: TGTGCCAGCAGCTTTGAGGCTGTCTCTGGGGCCAACGTCCTGACTTTC. It translates to CASSFEAVSGANVLTF.

This chain connects TRBV11-3 to TRBJ2-7; TRBD1 is a possible D gene (5 bases). The V gene's germline CDR1 is SGHNT and CDR2 YENEEA. The CDR3 covers 15 residues. V was pared by 5 bases and J by 2 bases, with 16 bases between. CDR3 amino acids: CASSPHEDMAYEQYF. The DNA for the CDR3 is TGTGCCAGCAGCCCCCACGAGGACATGGCCTACGAGCAGTACTTC.

CDR3 protein: CASSLTTSGTDTQYF. CDR3 in DNA: TGTGCCAGCAGCCTGACGACTAGCGGGACAGATACGCAGTATTTT. The V and J genes are TRBV4-2 and TRBJ2-3; 10 bases map to TRBD2. The CDR3 runs 15 residues. Germline V lookup: CDR1 LGHNA, CDR2 YNFKEQ. The V and J ends lost 4 bases and 3 bases, in that order; junction bases with no gene match: 4.

This chain connects TRBV4-2 to TRBJ2-7; TRBD2 matches at 8 bases. The CDR3 is 16 residues long. Germline CDR1 reads LGHNA; CDR2 reads YNFKEQ. V shed 4 bases, J shed 3 bases, and the junction held 11 bases outside the gene matches. The DNA of the CDR3 is TGTGCCAGCAGCCGCGGAGTGGCGGGAGGAGTCTACGAGCAGTACTTC. Its translation: CASSRGVAGGVYEQYF.

This sequence joins TRBV6-6 and TRBJ1-2; maybe TRBD1 (5 bases). Germline values: CDR1 MNHNY, CDR2 SVGAGI (reference sequence). Trimming stripped 2 bases from V and 6 bases from J, with 13 bases between. The CDR3 runs to 14 residues. CDR3 loop: CASSYGRGGDGYTF. The CDR3 DNA follows: TGTGCCAGCAGTTACGGCCGGGGAGGGGATGGCTACACCTTC.

This clone was observed a few times. The V gene is TRBV7-3, the J gene TRBJ1-1; no definite D call. V was shortened by 1 base and J by 1 base, with 10 bases between the two germline ends. Germline V gene lookup returns CDR1 SGHTA and CDR2 FQGTGA. The length of the CDR3 is 15 residues. This chain's CDR3 is CASSLRPGKNTEAFF. CDR3 DNA sequence: TGTGCCAGCAGCTTAAGGCCAGGAAAGAACACTGAAGCTTTCTTT.

J is TRBJ2-1 and V is TRBV5-4; D call uncertain. Germline CDR1 and CDR2: SGHNT and YYREEE (reference sequence). V was trimmed by 0 bases and J by 7 bases, leaving 11 bases between them. This CDR3 is built from 14 residues. The CDR3, as DNA: TGTGCCAGCAGCTTGGGCGCGTCACAGAATGAGCAGTTCTTC. Protein: CASSLGASQNEQFF.

V and J are TRBV15 and TRBJ1-1; tentative D call: TRBD1 (6 bases). The germline V and J ends were trimmed by 3 bases and 6 bases, with 17 bases remaining between them. CDR1 is LNHNV, CDR2 YYDKDF, per germline (reference sequence). The CDR3 consists of 15 residues. The CDR3 DNA sequence: TGTGCCACCAGCAGGGTATACAGGGCGGAGGCTGAAGCTTTCTTT. Its protein is CATSRVYRAEAEAFF.

This clone was counted between two and nine times. The chain links TRBV2 to TRBJ2-7; 7 nucleotides agree with TRBD1. CDR1 and CDR2 (germline): SNHLY, FYNNEI. The V segment lost 2 bases and the J segment 2 bases; nucleotides outside the gene matches: 3. This CDR3 is built from 14 residues. The CDR3 DNA follows: TGTGCCAGCAGTGAATGGGACAGTGCCTACGAGCAGTACTTC. It yields the protein CASSEWDSAYEQYF.

This clone was observed a few times. This rearrangement joins TRBV7-8 to TRBJ1-3; D is undetermined. The CDR3 runs 15 residues. The germline gives CDR1 SGHVS, CDR2 FQNEAQ. Trimming cost V 1 base and J 0 bases, with 7 bases left between them. CDR3 region: CASSLVAGSGNTIYF. The CDR3 DNA sequence: TGTGCCAGCAGCTTAGTGGCAGGCTCTGGAAACACCATATATTTT.

The chain employs TRBV24-1 and TRBJ2-2; D call uncertain. Germline-derived CDR1 and CDR2 are KGHDR and SFDVKD. V was shortened by 7 bases and J by 8 bases, with 13 bases between the two germline ends. The CDR3 length is 13 residues. The CDR3 bases are TGTGCCACCAGGGAGTCTTTCGGGGGGGAGCTGTTTTTT. It codes for CATRESFGGELFF.

The chain employs TRBV7-6 and TRBJ2-1; TRBD1 matches 10 bases. The V gene end was trimmed by 1 base and the J gene end by 4 bases; junction bases not matched to a gene: 4. Germline-derived CDR1 and CDR2 are SGHVS and FNYEAQ. The CDR3 totals 16 residues. The CDR3 sequence: CASSLVPGQGYNEQFF. CDR3 DNA: TGTGCCAGCAGCTTAGTCCCGGGACAGGGGTACAATGAGCAGTTCTTC.

CDR3 loop: CASSYSRGRVNTEAFF. CDR3 DNA sequence: TGTGCCAGCAGTTACTCCAGGGGGCGAGTGAACACTGAAGCTTTCTTT. The chain carries TRBV6-2 or TRBV6-3 and TRBJ1-1; 8 positions agree with TRBD1. V lost 0 bases to trimming and J lost 0 bases; unmatched junction nucleotides: 3. Germline lookup yields CDR1 MNHEY and CDR2 SVGEGT. The CDR3 consists of 16 residues.